This TCR beta chain is drawn from a study of blood T cell repertoires in COVID-19. This table comes from immunoSEQ multiplex PCR, and its TCRdb copy is limited to in-frame clones, with some not included. The top ten clones hold 2% to 3% of a sample with 300,000 to 350,000 clones, about 85% of them seen once. Trimming took 4 bases from V and 4 from J, leaving 8 bases between them. CDR1 is SGHDN and CDR2 is FVKESK in the germline V gene. The CDR3 totals 14 residues. The clonotype originates from a man younger than 30 with active or convalescent COVID-19. The rearrangement joins TRBV14 to TRBJ2-6; D is unclear. The sequenced sample consisted of peripheral blood. CDR3: CASSPQWGANVLTF. CDR3 sequence (DNA): TGTGCCAGCAGCCCTCAGTGGGGGGCCAACGTCCTGACTTTC.